This T cell receptor (beta chain) was retrieved from a study of T cells after yellow fever vaccination. Notes on the study in general: Post-booster reappearance was seen for most primary-vaccination clones (nearly 97% CD4, 80% to 90% CD8). From the bulk population, abundant clonotypes could contaminate and appear within FACS-sorted repertoires.

Template-switching 5'RACE yielded the TCR cDNA; a universal primer site and UMIs were added in the process. TCRdb reprocessed the 5' RACE reads with MiXCR, giving one entry per CDR3 protein. The sample gives roughly 320,000 distinct CDR3 sequences, about 10% of which show up once; 3% to 3.5% is in the top ten. There are a few counts of this clonotype. Its target is not known. The CDR3 has 15 residues. V lost 8 bases and J lost 4, with 21 bases in between. From germline, CDR1 is MNHEY and CDR2 SMNVEV (reference sequence). The source is a man aged 18 to 30 who received the YFV17D yellow fever vaccine. The sample consisted of CD4+ T cells sorted from PBMCs, taken 45 days after the yellow fever booster vaccination. V and J are TRBV27 and TRBJ2-7; D is undetermined. Here the CDR3 DNA reads TGTGCCAGCGCCTCACTGGGCGAGAGTCGGTACGAGCAGTACTTC. Residues: CASASLGESRYEQYF.